The 24 T cell receptor beta chains in this list originate from one sample, sequenced in a study of blood T cells in healthy people across ages. Together with a sample-barcoded 5' primer, a J-beta primer mix was included in a second PCR lasting roughly 7 to 11 cycles. TCRdb re-derived calls from the 5' RACE reads in MiXCR, one entry per CDR3 protein. The data hold more than 1,000,000 distinct CDR3 sequences, with approximately 25% observed a single time. This sample also belongs to another study, concerning T cells of mothers and their children.

Sample: blood. These receptors were collected from a girl aged 2-10 years in good health.

This sequence joins TRBV12-3 or TRBV12-4 and TRBJ2-5; D remains ambiguous. The last part of the DNA fits TRBJ2-7 better; the J call may be wrong. The length of the CDR3 is 14 residues. The CDR3 loop reads CASSDSTRTYEQYF. In DNA form, the CDR3 reads TGTGCCAGCAGCGACTCCACAAGAACCTACGAGCAGTACTTC.

The rearrangement links TRBV29-1 to TRBJ2-3; TRBD2 matches 14 bases. The CDR3 length is 16 residues. Germline-derived CDR1 and CDR2 are SQVTM and ANQGSEA. The J segment lost 4 bases and the V segment lost 7 bases, leaving 10 bases of the junction unmatched. The chain's CDR3 is CSGLGLAGGGPDTQYF. The CDR3 DNA reads as TGCAGCGGTCTAGGACTAGCGGGGGGAGGGCCAGATACGCAGTATTTT.

This clonotype was recorded once. The V and J genes are TRBV12-5 and TRBJ2-1, with D perhaps TRBD1 (5 bases). This CDR3 comprises 12 residues. Per germline, CDR1 LGHNT and CDR2 FRNRAP. The ends were cut back, 6 bases at V and 9 bases at J, with 12 bases in the middle. The CDR3 coding sequence is TGTGCTAGTGGGGTCCAGGGTCTTGAGCAGTTCTTC. It is translated as CASGVQGLEQFF.

V and J are TRBV29-1 and TRBJ2-5, with D unclear. TRBJ2-7 explains the end of the DNA better; the J call may be wrong. Germline V gene sequence: CDR1 SQVTM, CDR2 ANQGSEA. The CDR3 covers 12 residues. The CDR3 coding sequence is TGCAGCGTTGAAAGGACCAAGGACGAGCAGTACTTC. Translating gives CSVERTKDEQYF.

This clonotype is medium-sized in the sample. The V call is TRBV4-3, the J call TRBJ2-7; 8 bases align to TRBD1. Losses at the gene ends were 4 bases for V and 4 bases for J; bases not matched to a gene: 6. In germline, CDR1 is LGHNA, CDR2 YSLEER. This CDR3 comprises 14 residues. The CDR3 DNA follows: TGCGCCAGCAGCCGTGGACAGGGTCGGTACGAGCAGTACTTC. Encoded protein: CASSRGQGRYEQYF.

This clonotype was seen a handful of times. The CDR3 loop is CSATSAKKETQYF. Here the CDR3 DNA reads TGCAGTGCTACTAGCGCTAAAAAAGAGACCCAGTACTTC. The chain couples TRBV20-1 to TRBJ2-1; the D gene is possibly TRBD2 (6 bases). The DNA end is a closer match to TRBJ2-5, so the J assignment may be wrong. CDR1 and CDR2 (germline): DFQATT, SNEGSKA (reference sequence). CDR3 size: 13 residues.

The rearrangement links TRBV7-2 to TRBJ2-4; possibly TRBD2 for D (6 bases). Germline CDR1 SGHTA, CDR2 FQGNSA. V dropped 4 bases and J dropped 11 bases, with 15 bases sitting between them. This CDR3 is built from 13 residues. The CDR3 here is CASSSIGGSFQYF. The CDR3 region has the DNA TGTGCCAGCAGCTCAATCGGGGGATCGTTTCAGTACTTC. The full variable domain, rest sourced from reference TRBV7-2 and TRBJ2-4, is GAGVSQSPSNKVTEKGKDVELRCDPISGHTALYWYRQSLGQGLEFLIYFQGNSAPDKSGLPSDRFSAERTGGSVSTLTIQRTQQEDSAVYLCASSSIGGSFQYFGAGTRLSVL.

This clonotype has a handful of counts. At one end, the junction sequence differs from germline, possibly due to a read error. V and J are TRBV20-1 and TRBJ2-7; TRBD2 aligns across 8 bases. Germline CDR1 reads DFQATT; CDR2 reads SNEGSKA (reference sequence). The CDR3 is 18 residues long. The CDR3 sequence: CGATSAGAHVVYSYEQYF. CDR3 bases: TGCGGTGCTACTTCAGCGGGAGCACACGTCGTATACTCCTACGAACAGTACTTC.

This clonotype was counted only a few times. The chain combines TRBV4-1 with TRBJ2-1; 9 bases are shared with TRBD2. CDR1 and CDR2 from the germline V gene are MGHRA and YSYEKL. The CDR3 runs 16 residues. V shed 3 bases, J shed 0 bases, and the junction held 3 bases outside the gene matches. DNA for the CDR3: TGCGCCAGCAGCCAGATTAGCGGGAGCTCCTACAATGAGCAGTTCTTC. Its protein product is CASSQISGSSYNEQFF.

This clonotype turned up a few times. Sequence at one end of the junction differs from germline and may be a read error. This chain links TRBV6-6 with TRBJ2-4; possibly TRBD2 for D (5 bases). Germline V gives CDR1 MNHNY, CDR2 SVGAGI (reference sequence). The CDR3 runs to 15 residues. CDR3 amino acids: CASNRETLAKNVQYF. CDR3 sequence (DNA): TGTGCCAGCAACAGAGAGACGCTAGCCAAAAACGTTCAGTACTTC.

V usage is TRBV27 and J usage is TRBJ2-7; 7 positions agree with TRBD1. Germline V gene data show CDR1 as MNHEY and CDR2 as SMNVEV (reference sequence). The junction had 14 bases not matched to a gene; V was cut back by 8 bases and J by 4 bases. The CDR3 sequence is 15 residues long. The CDR3 loop is CASAYEGAGDYEQYF. The CDR3 nucleotides are TGTGCCAGCGCTTACGAGGGGGCAGGGGATTACGAGCAGTACTTC.

A few counts support this clonotype. This chain links TRBV10-3 with TRBJ2-5; D gene uncertain. The J call may not be correct, given that the DNA end is closer to TRBJ2-1. In germline, CDR1 is ENHRY, CDR2 SYGVKD. The CDR3 is made up of 14 amino acids. Here the CDR3 reads CASMAVSTYNEQFF. CDR3 DNA sequence: TGTGCCTCCATGGCGGTTTCTACCTACAATGAGCAGTTCTTC.

The sample holds a few counts of this clonotype. This chain's CDR3 is CASSVVGGNTEAFF. Here the CDR3 DNA reads TGTGCCAGCAGCGTAGTGGGGGGGAACACTGAAGCTTTCTTT. The chain has TRBV9 and TRBJ1-1; D is possibly TRBD1 (5 bases). CDR3 length equals 14 residues. V shed 0 bases and J shed 1 base, with 7 bases lying between them. CDR1 SGDLS and CDR2 YYNGEE come from the germline V gene.

The rearrangement joins TRBV2 to TRBJ2-7; the D gene could be TRBD1 or TRBD2 (5 bases each). Trimming cost V 6 bases and J 6 bases, with 12 bases left between them. The CDR3 contains 12 residues. The germline V gene encodes CDR1 SNHLY and CDR2 FYNNEI. The CDR3 sequence is CASRGEMGEQYF. CDR3 DNA sequence: TGTGCCAGCAGGGGGGAGATGGGCGAGCAGTACTTC.

This clonotype was recorded a few times. This sequence joins TRBV9 and TRBJ2-5, with TRBD2 identical over 11 bases. Per germline, CDR1 SGDLS and CDR2 YYNGEE. The CDR3 covers 15 residues. V shed 5 bases, J shed 5 bases, and the junction held 8 bases outside the gene matches. CDR3 DNA sequence: TGTGCCAGCAGTGGTAGCGGGAGGGGGCGGGAGACCCAGTACTTC. Translating gives CASSGSGRGRETQYF.

This clonotype was detected a few times. The chain carries TRBV5-5 and TRBJ2-5; D is possibly TRBD1 or TRBD2 (5 bases each). Germline CDR1 and CDR2: SGHKS and YYEKEE (reference sequence). V was trimmed by 3 bases and J by 4 bases, leaving 10 bases between them. This CDR3 region has 13 residues. Here the CDR3 reads CASSWDHTETQYF. CDR3 in DNA: TGTGCCAGCAGCTGGGACCACACAGAGACCCAGTACTTC.

The chain recombines TRBV4-2 with TRBJ2-1, with D unresolved. This CDR3 comprises 15 residues. Trimming took 0 bases from V and 2 from J, leaving 8 bases between them. Germline loops: CDR1 LGHNA, CDR2 YNFKEQ. This CDR3 reads CASSQESAAYNEQFF. The CDR3 DNA reads TGTGCCAGCAGCCAAGAATCAGCCGCCTACAATGAGCAGTTCTTC.

The J gene is TRBJ2-1, the V gene TRBV4-3; D perhaps matches TRBD2 (5 bases). The CDR3 has 13 amino acids. Germline values: CDR1 LGHNA, CDR2 YSLEER. Between the trimmed V and J ends, which lost 2 bases and 9 bases, there was a span of 11 bases. This chain's CDR3 is CASSQSSVGEQFF. In DNA, the CDR3 is TGCGCCAGCAGCCAAAGTAGCGTCGGTGAGCAGTTCTTC.

This clonotype occurred a few times. The CDR3 DNA reads TGTGCCAGCAGCTTACTAGCGGGTGATACTCTGACCTCCTACAATGAGCAGTTCTTC. Translation: CASSLLAGDTLTSYNEQFF. The chain combines TRBV5-6 with TRBJ2-1; 9 bases agree with TRBD2. CDR1 and CDR2 from the germline V gene are SGHDT and YYEEEE. The CDR3 is 19 residues long. V dropped 2 bases and J dropped 0; count of bases not matched to a gene: 12.

This clonotype was detected a few times. The CDR3 protein is CASSESGVSYNEQFF. The CDR3 region has the DNA TGTGCCAGCAGCGAAAGCGGGGTTAGCTACAATGAGCAGTTCTTC. The gene calls are TRBV9 and TRBJ2-1, with 7 bases that match TRBD2. CDR1 SGDLS and CDR2 YYNGEE come from the germline V gene. V lost 3 bases, J lost 3 bases, and 6 bases stayed unmatched. CDR3 size: 15 residues.

The V gene is TRBV21-1, the J gene TRBJ1-6. TRBV21-1 is a documented pseudogene. The CDR3 has 14 amino acids. The CDR3 region has the DNA TGTGCCAGCAGCATATGTGATTGGGATTCACCCCTCCACTTT. Amino acids: CASSICDWDSPLHF.

This clonotype was recorded a few times. This sequence joins TRBV4-3 and TRBJ2-7; D uncertain. Germline-derived CDR1 and CDR2 are LGHNA and YSLEER. The CDR3 spans 12 residues. Trimming left V 0 bases short and J 7 bases short, with 7 bases between. This CDR3 is CASSQDRSEQYF. In DNA, the CDR3 is TGCGCCAGCAGCCAAGATCGGTCGGAGCAGTACTTC.

The rearrangement links TRBV12-3 or TRBV12-4 to TRBJ2-1; D not resolved. Trimming pared 7 bases from V and 0 bases from J, leaving 28 bases between. CDR3 length equals 20 residues. The CDR3 here is CASTTLWVAPSYGSYNEQFF. CDR3 coding DNA: TGTGCCAGCACCACCCTCTGGGTGGCCCCATCTTACGGCTCCTACAATGAGCAGTTCTTC.

The chain links TRBV20-1 to TRBJ2-6; TRBD2 might be the D (5 bases). The V end was cut by 3 bases, the J end by 2 bases, with 5 bases between. The germline V gene encodes CDR1 DFQATT and CDR2 SNEGSKA (reference sequence). The CDR3 length is 13 residues. CDR3: CSARRAGANVLTF. In DNA, the CDR3 is TGCAGTGCTAGGAGGGCTGGGGCCAACGTCCTGACTTTC.